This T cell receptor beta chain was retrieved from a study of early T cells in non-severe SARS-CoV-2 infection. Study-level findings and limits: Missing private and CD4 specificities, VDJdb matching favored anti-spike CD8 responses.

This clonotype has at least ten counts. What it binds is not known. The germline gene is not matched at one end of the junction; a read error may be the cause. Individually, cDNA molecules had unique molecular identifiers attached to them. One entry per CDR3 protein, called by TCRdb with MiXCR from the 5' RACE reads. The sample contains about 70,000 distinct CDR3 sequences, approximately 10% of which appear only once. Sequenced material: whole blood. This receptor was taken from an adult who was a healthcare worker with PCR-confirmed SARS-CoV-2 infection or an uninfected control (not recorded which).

Here the CDR3 reads CAISESSRGGDF. The DNA of the CDR3 is TGTGCCATCAGTGAGTCGAGTCGAGGAGGGGATTTT. The chain couples TRBV10-3 to TRBJ2-3; D is possibly TRBD2 (6 bases). Germline loops: CDR1 ENHRY, CDR2 SYGVKD. This CDR3 comprises 12 residues.